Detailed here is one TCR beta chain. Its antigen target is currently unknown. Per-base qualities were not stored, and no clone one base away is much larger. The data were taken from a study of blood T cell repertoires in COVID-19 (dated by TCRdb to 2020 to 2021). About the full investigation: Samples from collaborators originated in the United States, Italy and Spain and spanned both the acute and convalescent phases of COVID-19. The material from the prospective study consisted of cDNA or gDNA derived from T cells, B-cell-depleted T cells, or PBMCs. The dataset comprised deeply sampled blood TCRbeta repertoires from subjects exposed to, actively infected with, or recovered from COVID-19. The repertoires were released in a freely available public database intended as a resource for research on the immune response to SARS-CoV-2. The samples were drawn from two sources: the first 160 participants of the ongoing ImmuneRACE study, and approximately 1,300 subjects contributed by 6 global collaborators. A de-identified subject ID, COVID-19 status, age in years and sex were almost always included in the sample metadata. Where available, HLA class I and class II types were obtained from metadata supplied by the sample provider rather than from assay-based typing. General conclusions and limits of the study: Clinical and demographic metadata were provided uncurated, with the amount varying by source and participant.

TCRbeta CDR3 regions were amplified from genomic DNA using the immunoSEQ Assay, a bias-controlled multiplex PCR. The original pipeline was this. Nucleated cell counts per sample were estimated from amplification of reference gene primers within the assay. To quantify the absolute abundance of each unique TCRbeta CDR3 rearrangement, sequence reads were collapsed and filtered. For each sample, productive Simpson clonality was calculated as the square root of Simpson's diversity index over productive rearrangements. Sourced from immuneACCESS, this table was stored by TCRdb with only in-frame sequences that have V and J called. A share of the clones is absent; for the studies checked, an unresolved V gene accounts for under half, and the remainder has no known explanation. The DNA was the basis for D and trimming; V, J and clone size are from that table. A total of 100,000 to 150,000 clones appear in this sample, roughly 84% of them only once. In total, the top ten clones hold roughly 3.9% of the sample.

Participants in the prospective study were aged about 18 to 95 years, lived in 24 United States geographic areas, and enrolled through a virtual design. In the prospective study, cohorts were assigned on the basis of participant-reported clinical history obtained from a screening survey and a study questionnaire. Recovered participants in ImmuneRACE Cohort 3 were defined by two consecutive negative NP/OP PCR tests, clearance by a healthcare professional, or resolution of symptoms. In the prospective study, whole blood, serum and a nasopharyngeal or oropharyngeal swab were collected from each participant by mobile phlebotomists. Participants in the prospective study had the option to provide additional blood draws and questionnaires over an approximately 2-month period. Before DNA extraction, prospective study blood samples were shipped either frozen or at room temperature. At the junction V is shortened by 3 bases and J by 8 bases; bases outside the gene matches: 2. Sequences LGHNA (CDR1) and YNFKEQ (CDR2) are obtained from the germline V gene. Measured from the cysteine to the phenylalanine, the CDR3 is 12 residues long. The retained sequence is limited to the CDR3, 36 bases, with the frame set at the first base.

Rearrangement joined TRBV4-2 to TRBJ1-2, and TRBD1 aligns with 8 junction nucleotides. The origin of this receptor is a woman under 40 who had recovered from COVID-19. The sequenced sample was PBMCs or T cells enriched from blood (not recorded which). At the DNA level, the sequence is TGTGCCAGCAGCCAGGACAGGGAAGGCTACACCTTC. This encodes CASSQDREGYTF.